These 6 T cell receptor beta chains originate from one sample sequenced in a study of STAT5B mutations in CD4+ large granular lymphocyte leukemia. Generated by immunoSEQ multiplex PCR, the TCRdb table keeps only in-frame clones and is missing some. The data contain approximately 30,000 clones, around 67% of them seen just once; the ten biggest clones take up roughly 1.8%. The sequenced sample was CD4+ T cells from blood buffy coats. All receptors come from a human donor in good health.

CDR3 nucleotides: TGTGCCAGCAGTTACGGGACAGGGGGACGAGATACGCAGTATTTT. It specifies CASSYGTGGRDTQYF. The gene calls are TRBV28 and TRBJ2-3; 11 positions match TRBD1. V was pared by 4 bases and J by 5 bases, with 5 bases of the junction left unmatched. The length of the CDR3 is 15 residues. Germline CDR1 and CDR2: MDHEN and SYDVKM. Full variable domain (remainder filled in from reference TRBV28 and TRBJ2-3): DVKVTQSSRYLVKRTGEKVFLECVQDMDHENMFWYRQDPGLGLRLIYFSYDVKMKEKGDIPEGYSVSREKKERFSLILESASTNQTSMYLCASSYGTGGRDTQYFGPGTRLTVL.

The chain employs TRBV4-3 and TRBJ2-5, with 10 bases lining up with TRBD2. This CDR3 contains 15 residues. J was trimmed by 6 bases and V by 4 bases; bases with no gene match: 8. CDR1 is LGHNA, CDR2 YSLEER, per germline. The DNA of the CDR3 is TGCGCCAGCAGCCCGAGCGGGGGGGCCGGGAAGACCCAGTACTTC. The encoded protein is CASSPSGGAGKTQYF.

The rearrangement links TRBV18 to TRBJ1-2, with D tentatively TRBD1 (5 bases). Germline loops: CDR1 KGHSH, CDR2 LQKENI. This CDR3 contains 15 residues. V was clipped by 0 bases and J by 8 bases, with 16 bases between them. The CDR3 reads CASSPPGTPPGGYTF. The DNA for the CDR3 is TGTGCCAGCTCACCACCCGGGACTCCTCCGGGAGGCTACACCTTC.

This rearrangement joins TRBV5-1 to TRBJ1-1; the match to TRBD1 covers 9 bases. Germline V gene sequence: CDR1 SGHRS, CDR2 YFSETQ. The trim removed 6 bases at V and 3 bases at J, leaving 12 bases unmatched. The CDR3 loop spans 16 amino acids. CDR3 protein: CASKTGTGIMDTEAFF. The CDR3 DNA is TGCGCCAGCAAAACCGGGACAGGGATCATGGACACTGAAGCTTTCTTT.

About this clone: A junction end diverges from the germline sequence, so it may reflect a read error. The chain recombines TRBV20-1 with TRBJ2-3, with 7 bases that match TRBD1. This CDR3 contains 10 residues. Germline V gene data show CDR1 as DFQATT and CDR2 as SNEGSKA (reference sequence). This CDR3 is CSIRGPPPDF. The CDR3 DNA sequence: TGCAGCATAAGGGGGCCTCCCCCGGATTTT.

The chain carries TRBV6-6 and TRBJ2-7; D is perhaps TRBD1 (6 bases). CDR1 and CDR2 (germline): MNHNY, SVGAGI (reference sequence). Between the trimmed V and J ends, which lost 6 bases and 3 bases, there was a span of 9 bases. This CDR3 has 12 amino acids. CDR3 sequence (DNA): TGTGCCAGCAGCCCGACAGGCTACGAGCAGTACTTC. Amino acid sequence: CASSPTGYEQYF.